This T cell receptor beta chain is from a study of CD8+CD57+ T cells in acquired aplastic anemia. After removal of 10 bases from V and 4 bases from J, the junction contained 12 bases not matched to a gene. CDR1 is ENHRY, CDR2 SYGVKD, per germline. CDR3 size: 14 residues. It was genomic DNA that served as the template for profiling TCR beta VDJ and CDR3. TCRdb re-analysed the reads in MiXCR, keeping a single row per CDR3 protein. The sample lists 180,000 or so distinct CDR3 sequences, 35% to 50% occurring once. The gene calls are TRBV10-3 and TRBJ1-2, with 7 positions matching TRBD1. This TCR derives from a human donor in good health. Sequencing used sorted CD4+, CD8+, or CD8+CD57+ T cells (not recorded which) from PBMCs. The CDR3 DNA sequence: TGTGCCAGCAGGGCCCCCGGGACAGCCTATGGCTACACCTTC. Amino acids: CASRAPGTAYGYTF.